The clone carrying this T cell receptor beta chain has more than one count but fewer than ten. The data were taken from a study of blood T cell repertoires in COVID-19. As for the study in general: The cDNA or gDNA used as material had been derived from T cells, B-cell-depleted T cells, or PBMCs.

V was clipped by 5 bases and J by 14 bases, with 13 bases between them. Germline-derived CDR1 and CDR2 are MNHNY and SVGAGI (reference sequence). CDR3 length: 12 amino acids. Assignment of participants to cohorts was predicated upon participant-reported clinical history. Under the authors' procedure: Reference gene primer amplification yielded estimated nucleated cell counts. Some clones are missing from TCRdb's copy, which holds only in-frame ones; the method was immunoSEQ multiplex PCR. D and trimming were read from the DNA, whereas the V and J calls and clone size are those reported in that table. This table has over 200,000 clones, about 80% appearing once.

Sample: PBMCs or T cells enriched from blood (not recorded which). The rearrangement uses TRBV6-6 and TRBJ1-6; D perhaps matches TRBD1 (6 bases). The receptor was isolated from a man in his 60s who had recovered from COVID-19. The CDR3 spells CASSPQGNTLHF. In DNA, the CDR3 is TGTGCCAGCAGTCCACAGGGTAATACCCTCCACTTT.